This T cell receptor (beta chain) was captured by sequencing in a study of shared clonotypes between healthy human individuals. This CDR3 contains 14 residues. The germline V gene encodes CDR1 SGHTA and CDR2 FQGTGA. V was pared by 6 bases and J by 10 bases, with 16 bases between. A CD45RA-negative memory subset and a CD45RA+ naive subset were separated from the CD4+ cells. Per the authors' pipeline: For the immunoSEQ data, sequences were junction-only without quality scores, so filtering differed. Sequencing used immunoSEQ multiplex PCR; TCRdb keeps in-frame clones, though not all of them. Clone size and the V and J calls come from that table; the DNA yielded D and trimming. This table holds about 2,500,000 clones, about 92% found once. Study-wide results and caveats: Memory subsets had estimated richness that was generally smaller than that of naive subsets.

For this clone: Its specificity is not known.

The rearrangement joins TRBV7-3 to TRBJ1-6; the D gene is possibly TRBD1 (6 bases). The TCR comes from a young man in good health. What was sequenced was naive CD4+ T cells sorted from blood. The subset was: CD45RA+ positively selected. The CDR3 bases are TGTGCCAGCAGTCGCGCAGGGGTGTCCTCACCCCTCCACTTT. Translated: CASSRAGVSSPLHF.